This TCR beta chain was profiled in a study of OX40 agonist ivuxolimab in advanced cancers. Study at large: While on treatment, patients had intravenous ivuxolimab at 0.01 to 10 mg/kg every 2 weeks.

The V gene lost 0 bases and the J gene lost 6 bases, with 11 bases spanning the gap. CDR3 length equals 15 residues. Looked up from germline, CDR1 is WSHSY and CDR2 is SAAADI. On this clone: Its antigen is not known.

Overall study results and limits: Patients who responded partially at 0.1-3.0 mg/kg showed clonal expansion ranking among the lowest.

Clones were sequenced by immunoSEQ multiplex PCR, and TCRdb holds only the in-frame ones, with some missing. The repertoire has under 95,000 clones, about nine tenths of them found once; the top ten carry 1.3%. Here the sequenced sample was CD4+ or CD8+ T cells sorted from blood, taken in a trial of the OX40 agonist ivuxolimab. This sequence joins TRBV10-2 and TRBJ1-4; D is unresolved. The clonotype comes from an adult with an advanced solid tumor such as melanoma, head and neck, liver or kidney cancer. CDR3 amino acids: CASSESRRGHEKLFF. The CDR3 nucleotides read TGCGCCAGCAGTGAGTCGCGCCGTGGACATGAAAAACTGTTTTTT.